This record concerns one T cell receptor beta chain sequence. This specimen comes from a study of CD8 T cells in Susac syndrome. cDNA came from around 0.5 to 1 ug RNA primed by random hexamers. Amplification of TCR beta CDR3 by immunoSEQ multiplex PCR spanned 54 Vbeta and 13 Jbeta. From the immunoSEQ multiplex PCR reads, TCRdb called clonotypes with MiXCR, one entry per CDR3 protein. Of roughly 200,000 distinct CDR3 sequences listed, approximately 94% are singletons. This CDR3 is built from 15 residues. Trimming cost V 6 bases and J 8 bases; bases outside gene matches: 12. This chain connects TRBV12-3 or TRBV12-4 to TRBJ2-1; 8 bases are shared with TRBD1. The clonotype comes from a human donor in good health. Sequencing input: CD4+ T cells from PBMCs. In nucleotides, the CDR3 is TGTGCCAGCAGGGGACCGGGACAGGAGAAGGATGAGCAGTTCTTC. It translates to CASRGPGQEKDEQFF.